Below, 28 T cell receptor beta chains from the same sample are listed, as sequenced in a study of blood T cell repertoires in COVID-19. Clones were read by immunoSEQ multiplex PCR, and TCRdb kept only the in-frame ones, dropping some. The data show over 150,000 clones, more than 65% seen once. The sequenced material came from peripheral blood. The origin of the receptors is a human donor in a cohort sampled during active COVID-19.

The genes are TRBV7-2 and TRBJ2-7; 7 nucleotides line up with TRBD1. J was trimmed by 2 bases and V by 4 bases; bases with no gene match: 2. Germline V CDR1 and CDR2: SGHTA, FQGNSA. There are 13 residues in the CDR3. CDR3 nucleotide sequence: TGTGCCAGCAGCTCCCAGGGGGCCTACGAGCAGTACTTC. It encodes CASSSQGAYEQYF.

V gene TRBV28 combines with J gene TRBJ2-1, with 9 bases matching TRBD1. CDR3 size: 15 residues. Germline V lookup: CDR1 MDHEN, CDR2 SYDVKM. With V trimmed by 6 bases and J by 8 bases, 11 bases remained unmatched. CDR3 in amino acids: CASRDGDRDMDEQFF. The CDR3 nucleotides read TGTGCCAGCAGGGACGGGGACAGGGATATGGATGAGCAGTTCTTC.

This chain links TRBV28 with TRBJ2-7, with D possibly matching TRBD1 (5 bases). Trimming shortened V by 7 bases and J by 5 bases, and 18 bases separated the two germline ends. This CDR3 spans 14 amino acids. The germline CDR1 and CDR2 sequences are MDHEN and SYDVKM. CDR3: CASTIGATINEQYF. CDR3 coding DNA: TGTGCCAGCACAATAGGGGCAACGATAAACGAGCAGTACTTC.

This rearrangement joins TRBV5-1 to TRBJ2-1; 7 nucleotides match TRBD1. The CDR3 consists of 17 residues. Losses at the gene ends were 4 bases for V and 10 bases for J; bases not matched to a gene: 20. From germline, CDR1 is SGHRS and CDR2 YFSETQ. For the CDR3, the DNA is TGCGCCAGCAGCGAATTTACAGGGGCGCGCTCCACCCAGGAGCAGTTCTTC. As protein: CASSEFTGARSTQEQFF.

The rearrangement uses TRBV30 and TRBJ2-1; 8 positions agree with TRBD1. This CDR3 is 20 amino acids long. J lost 7 bases, V lost 0 bases, and 23 bases had no gene match. The V gene's germline CDR1 is GTSNPN and CDR2 SVGIG (reference sequence). The chain's CDR3 is CAWSVPHSGRGQFSQNEQFF. The CDR3 DNA follows: TGTGCCTGGAGTGTACCTCATTCGGGCAGGGGGCAGTTCTCACAAAATGAGCAGTTCTTC. Full variable domain (missing parts from reference TRBV30 and TRBJ2-1): SQTIHQWPATLVQPVGSPLSLECTVEGTSNPNLYWYRQAAGRGLQLLFYSVGIGQISSEVPQNLSASRPQDRQFILSSKKLLLSDSGFYLCAWSVPHSGRGQFSQNEQFFGPGTRLTVL.

The rearrangement uses TRBV29-1 and TRBJ2-7, with 13 bases lining up with TRBD2. CDR3 size: 14 residues. Germline trimming cut 6 bases from V and 6 bases from J; bases unmatched to any gene: 8. Germline V gives CDR1 SQVTM, CDR2 ANQGSEA. CDR3 residues: CSVPGTSGTSEQYF. Written as DNA, the CDR3 is TGCAGCGTCCCCGGGACTAGCGGGACTAGCGAGCAGTACTTC.

The chain uses TRBV18 and TRBJ2-3, with unresolved D. V lost 0 bases and J lost 2, with 6 bases in between. Germline-derived CDR1 and CDR2 are KGHSH and LQKENI. This CDR3 region has 14 residues. The CDR3 loop is CASSPPRITDTQYF. CDR3 coding DNA: TGTGCCAGCTCACCACCGCGGATCACAGATACGCAGTATTTT.

The chain couples TRBV2 to TRBJ1-5; TRBD1 matches at 7 bases. V lost 2 bases to trimming and J lost 1 base; unmatched junction nucleotides: 5. Germline assignment: CDR1 SNHLY and CDR2 FYNNEI. The CDR3 sequence is 16 residues long. In DNA, the CDR3 is TGTGCCAGCAGTGAACCTCCGGGACAGAGCAATCAGCCCCAGCATTTT. Protein: CASSEPPGQSNQPQHF.

V gene TRBV19 combines with J gene TRBJ2-1; 12 nucleotides line up with TRBD2. Germline assignment: CDR1 LNHDA and CDR2 SQIVND (reference sequence). CDR3 size: 17 residues. V lost 5 bases to trimming and J lost 2 bases; unmatched junction nucleotides: 7. The CDR3 loop is CASSETSGSHTYNEQFF. Here the CDR3 DNA reads TGTGCCAGTAGTGAGACTAGCGGGAGTCACACCTACAATGAGCAGTTCTTC.

The V and J genes are TRBV5-1 and TRBJ2-2, with 9 bases identical to TRBD1. Per the germline V gene, CDR1 is SGHRS and CDR2 is YFSETQ. This CDR3 comprises 17 residues. The junction had 12 bases not matched to a gene; V was cut back by 4 bases and J by 5 bases. In nucleotides, the CDR3 is TGCGCCAGCAGCGTAAGCACCGGGACAGGGAGGACCGGGGAGCTGTTTTTT. As protein: CASSVSTGTGRTGELFF.

The chain employs TRBV27 and TRBJ2-3; TRBD2 matches 8 bases. This CDR3 is 14 amino acids long. The V gene end was trimmed by 5 bases and the J gene end by 5 bases; junction bases not matched to a gene: 6. CDR1 and CDR2 from the germline V gene are MNHEY and SMNVEV (reference sequence). The CDR3 loop is CASSRIAGRDTQYF. In DNA form, the CDR3 reads TGTGCCAGCAGTCGAATAGCGGGAAGAGATACGCAGTATTTT.

This chain uses TRBV19 with TRBJ1-2, with no clear D. V was cut by 1 base and J by 4 bases, with 13 bases left in between. The germline CDR1 and CDR2 sequences are LNHDA and SQIVND (reference sequence). The CDR3 runs to 15 residues. The CDR3 sequence: CASSIVGGSGYGYTF. CDR3 DNA sequence: TGTGCCAGTAGTATAGTGGGAGGCTCCGGCTATGGCTACACCTTC.

This rearrangement joins TRBV7-6 to TRBJ2-7, with D possibly being TRBD2 (6 bases). The CDR3 contains 14 residues. V was trimmed by 3 bases and J by 0 bases, leaving 9 bases between them. CDR1 is SGHVS and CDR2 is FNYEAQ in the germline V gene. This CDR3 reads CASSFAGSSYEQYF. Here the CDR3 DNA reads TGTGCCAGCAGCTTCGCGGGGAGCTCCTACGAGCAGTACTTC.

CDR3 sequence: CASSPWTSGNEQYF. CDR3 DNA: TGTGCCAGCAGTCCCTGGACTAGCGGTAACGAGCAGTACTTC. This chain links TRBV28 with TRBJ2-7; TRBD2 agrees at 10 bases. Germline-derived CDR1 and CDR2 are MDHEN and SYDVKM. The CDR3 runs to 14 residues. Germline trimming cut 5 bases from V and 5 bases from J; bases unmatched to any gene: 6.

The rearrangement joins TRBV12-5 to TRBJ2-5; possible D gene TRBD1, 5 bases. The CDR3 sequence is 15 residues long. The ends were cut back, 1 base at V and 1 base at J, with 10 bases in the middle. CDR1 and CDR2 (germline): LGHNT, FRNRAP. The CDR3 nucleotides are TGTGCTAGTGGTTTGGGACAGCCCTTCCAAGAGACCCAGTACTTC. This sequence encodes CASGLGQPFQETQYF.

Of note for this clone: The sample carries other DNA sequences with the same CDR3. This sequence joins TRBV6-5 and TRBJ1-1; D is ambiguous. Germline V gene data show CDR1 as MNHEY and CDR2 as SVGAGI. Trimming cost V 1 base and J 2 bases, with 5 bases left between them. The CDR3 sequence is 13 residues long. For the CDR3, the DNA is TGTGCCAGCAGTTACTGGCAAAACACTGAAGCTTTCTTT. This translates into CASSYWQNTEAFF.

The V and J genes are TRBV7-2 and TRBJ2-7; D perhaps matches TRBD2 (6 bases). The length of the CDR3 is 14 residues. Germline V CDR1 and CDR2: SGHTA, FQGNSA. Between the trimmed V and J ends, which lost 3 bases and 6 bases, there was a span of 15 bases. The CDR3 coding sequence is TGTGCCAGCAGCTTCAGACTAGTGACTGGCGAGCAGTACTTC. This translates into CASSFRLVTGEQYF.

In its sample, this clone was seen once. The chain carries TRBV4-2 and TRBJ2-7; perhaps TRBD2 as D (5 bases). The CDR3 runs to 16 residues. Germline V gene data show CDR1 as LGHNA and CDR2 as YNFKEQ. V lost 3 bases and J 1 base, leaving 16 bases between the germline ends. CDR3 nucleotide sequence: TGTGCCAGCAGCCAGGCGGACTGGCGGTCTTCCTACGAGCAGTACTTC. This sequence encodes CASSQADWRSSYEQYF.

This chain uses TRBV18 with TRBJ1-1; maybe TRBD1 (6 bases). Trimming stripped 4 bases from V and 0 bases from J, with 9 bases between. This CDR3 is 14 amino acids long. Per germline, CDR1 KGHSH and CDR2 LQKENI. The CDR3 sequence is CASSRGGMNTEAFF. The CDR3 DNA is TGTGCCAGCTCACGAGGGGGAATGAACACTGAAGCTTTCTTT.

The chain has TRBV2 and TRBJ2-1, with 10 positions matching TRBD2. Germline V lookup: CDR1 SNHLY, CDR2 FYNNEI. The CDR3 totals 14 residues. The junction had 5 bases not matched to a gene; V was cut back by 4 bases and J by 8 bases. Written as DNA, the CDR3 is TGTGCCAGCAGTGGACTAGCGGGCTGGGATGAGCAGTTCTTC. Amino acid sequence: CASSGLAGWDEQFF.

This clone was observed once. This sequence joins TRBV11-2 and TRBJ1-2; weak D call: TRBD1 (6 bases). This CDR3 comprises 17 residues. Germline CDR1 is SGHAT and CDR2 is FQNNGV. Trimming shortened V by 1 base and J by 6 bases, and 21 bases separated the two germline ends. The CDR3 protein is CASSLVPPTGTSHGYTF. The CDR3 nucleotides read TGTGCCAGCAGCTTAGTCCCACCGACAGGAACAAGCCATGGCTACACCTTC.

The sample holds one count of this clone. The J gene is TRBJ2-5, the V gene TRBV18, with 7 bases aligning to TRBD1. Germline trimming cut 4 bases from V and 3 bases from J; bases unmatched to any gene: 2. The CDR3 covers 13 residues. In germline, CDR1 is KGHSH, CDR2 LQKENI. CDR3 amino acids: CASSHRGKETQYF. The CDR3, as DNA: TGTGCCAGCTCACACAGGGGAAAAGAGACCCAGTACTTC.

About this clone itself: The identical CDR3 is also encoded by other nucleotide sequences in the sample. V is TRBV5-1 and J is TRBJ2-7; no definite D call. V was clipped by 0 bases and J by 6 bases, with 7 bases between them. The CDR3 has 12 residues. Germline-derived CDR1 and CDR2 are SGHRS and YFSETQ. This CDR3 reads CASSLAGSEQYF. In nucleotides, the CDR3 is TGCGCCAGCAGCTTGGCCGGGTCCGAGCAGTACTTC.

This rearrangement joins TRBV19 to TRBJ2-7; tentatively, D is TRBD1 (6 bases). The CDR3 is 18 amino acids. Trimming took 3 bases from V and 2 from J, leaving 23 bases between them. Germline V gene sequence: CDR1 LNHDA, CDR2 SQIVND (reference sequence). The CDR3 nucleotides read TGTGCCAGTAGTATTGCCGCGACTGAGCGACAGGAAGCCTACGAGCAGTACTTC. Its translation is CASSIAATERQEAYEQYF.

The chain employs TRBV10-3 and TRBJ1-4; possibly TRBD1 for D (6 bases). With 5 bases removed from V and 8 bases from J, the gap between germline ends came to 18 bases. Germline CDR1 is ENHRY and CDR2 is SYGVKD. The CDR3 covers 15 residues. The CDR3 DNA reads as TGTGCCATCAGTAAGGAGGGGGGGGCGAAAGAAAAACTGTTTTTT. Protein product: CAISKEGGAKEKLFF.

The chain combines TRBV27 with TRBJ2-1; 7 bases map to TRBD2. The CDR3 is made up of 16 amino acids. The V segment lost 7 bases and the J segment 0 bases; nucleotides outside the gene matches: 9. The germline V gene has CDR1 MNHEY and CDR2 SMNVEV (reference sequence). The CDR3 nucleotides are TGTGCCAGCAAGGTGTTCGGGGGGAGCTCCTACAATGAGCAGTTCTTC. Its translation: CASKVFGGSSYNEQFF.

The chain carries TRBV18 and TRBJ2-1; TRBD2 might be the D (6 bases). Germline CDR1 and CDR2: KGHSH and LQKENI. V lost 0 bases, J lost 4 bases, and 22 bases lay in between. CDR3 length equals 19 residues. The CDR3 here is CASSPPFGGSGEVYNEQFF. CDR3 DNA sequence: TGTGCCAGCTCACCACCGTTTGGCGGGTCGGGGGAGGTTTACAATGAGCAGTTCTTC.

The CDR3 protein is CASSGQGRANVLTF. The CDR3 DNA follows: TGCGCCAGCAGTGGACAGGGTAGGGCCAACGTCCTGACTTTC. V usage is TRBV5-1 and J usage is TRBJ2-6; 8 positions match TRBD1. This CDR3 spans 14 amino acids. The V and J ends lost 5 bases and 5 bases, in that order; junction bases with no gene match: 3. From germline, CDR1 is SGHRS and CDR2 YFSETQ.